Below, 30 T cell receptor beta chains from the same sample are listed, as sequenced in a study of OX40 agonist ivuxolimab in advanced cancers. TCRdb's copy holds only in-frame clones and misses some; the assay was immunoSEQ multiplex PCR. This sample has tens of thousands of clones, with 90% found just once. The material sequenced was CD4+ or CD8+ T cells sorted from blood, taken in a trial of the OX40 agonist ivuxolimab. The receptors here all came from an adult with an advanced solid tumor such as melanoma, head and neck, liver or kidney cancer.

The V gene is TRBV6-1, the J gene TRBJ1-6; D is perhaps TRBD1 (5 bases). Trimming removed 6 bases from V and 5 bases from J, with 14 bases in between. There are 15 residues in the CDR3. The V gene's germline CDR1 is MNHNS and CDR2 SASEGT. This CDR3 is CASRPLGTDNSPLHF. CDR3 bases: TGTGCCAGCAGACCGCTCGGGACGGATAATTCACCCCTCCACTTT.

J is TRBJ1-1 and V is TRBV25-1, with D hard to call. This CDR3 contains 14 residues. Between the trimmed V and J ends, which lost 2 bases and 3 bases, there was a span of 10 bases. Germline V gene data show CDR1 as MGHDK and CDR2 as SYGVNS. CDR3: CASSESLGHTEAFF. CDR3 DNA sequence: TGTGCCAGCAGTGAAAGTCTAGGGCACACTGAAGCTTTCTTT.

The V and J genes are TRBV15 and TRBJ2-2, with 7 bases identical to TRBD1. This CDR3 contains 15 residues. V dropped 1 base and J dropped 1; count of bases not matched to a gene: 0. Germline loops: CDR1 LNHNV, CDR2 YYDKDF (reference sequence). CDR3 coding DNA: TGTGCCACCAGCAGAGGACAGGGGAACACCGGGGAGCTGTTTTTT. Translating it yields CATSRGQGNTGELFF.

This clone was picked up a small number of times. The chain is built from TRBV7-9 and TRBJ2-1; TRBD2 matches 12 bases. The CDR3 is made up of 16 amino acids. Germline trimming cut 5 bases from V and 6 bases from J; bases unmatched to any gene: 8. In germline, CDR1 is SEHNR, CDR2 FQNEAQ (reference sequence). CDR3 DNA: TGTGCCAGCAGCCCACCTAGCGGGGGGGCGGGCAATGAGCAGTTCTTC. It yields the protein CASSPPSGGAGNEQFF.

The V and J genes are TRBV18 and TRBJ2-3, with TRBD1 matching 9 bases. Per the germline V gene, CDR1 is KGHSH and CDR2 is LQKENI. The CDR3 covers 16 residues. The ends lost 3 bases at V and 2 bases at J; junction bases unmatched: 6. The CDR3 DNA is TGTGCCAGCTCACCGCCCGGGACAGGGCCCACAGATACGCAGTATTTT. Its translation is CASSPPGTGPTDTQYF.

This clone was seen once. The V call is TRBV30, the J call TRBJ2-7; no reliable D call. The CDR3 sequence is 11 residues long. The germline gives CDR1 GTSNPN, CDR2 SVGIG (reference sequence). The ends were cut back, 2 bases at V and 4 bases at J, with 6 bases in the middle. The CDR3 loop is CAWSSLYEQYF. The CDR3 DNA sequence: TGTGCCTGGAGTTCCTTGTACGAGCAGTACTTC.

The chain uses TRBV5-1 and TRBJ1-5, with D hard to call. Germline loops: CDR1 SGHRS, CDR2 YFSETQ. The V end lost 0 bases, the J end lost 5 bases, and 12 bases lay between the germline ends. The CDR3 sequence is 15 residues long. DNA of the CDR3: TGCGCCAGCAGCTTGGGATTCGGAACTCATCAGCCCCAGCATTTT. Its translation is CASSLGFGTHQPQHF.

This clone has a single count. The junction and the germline gene differ at one end; a read error may be behind it. The chain joins TRBV2 to TRBJ2-5; weak D call: TRBD1 (5 bases). This CDR3 comprises 13 residues. The germline V gene has CDR1 SNHLY and CDR2 FYNNEI. DNA for the CDR3: TGTGCCGGCAGACAGTCAATTCAAGAGACCCAGTACTTC. Its protein product is CAGRQSIQETQYF.

This rearrangement joins TRBV10-3 to TRBJ1-4; a possible D gene is TRBD1 (6 bases). The CDR3 consists of 17 residues. The V and J ends lost 0 bases and 2 bases respectively, with 13 bases between them. CDR1 is ENHRY, CDR2 SYGVKD, per germline. CDR3 sequence (DNA): TGTGCCATCAGTGAGTCGAAGGGGGGGATGACTAATGAAAAACTGTTTTTT. It translates to CAISESKGGMTNEKLFF.

The chain has TRBV5-4 and TRBJ2-5, with 7 bases matching TRBD1. The junction had 1 base not matched to a gene; V was cut back by 5 bases and J by 0 bases. From germline, CDR1 is SGHNT and CDR2 YYREEE (reference sequence). The CDR3 extends over 13 amino acids. The CDR3 spells CASRGTDQETQYF. In DNA, the CDR3 is TGTGCCAGCAGAGGGACAGACCAAGAGACCCAGTACTTC.

J is TRBJ2-7 and V is TRBV6-5; TRBD2 matches at 10 bases. V was clipped by 7 bases and J by 3 bases; unmatched bases: 9. Germline V gives CDR1 MNHEY, CDR2 SVGAGI. This CDR3 region has 15 residues. The DNA for the CDR3 is TGTGCCAGCACCAAGATACGGACTAGCGGCTACGAGCAGTACTTC. Protein: CASTKIRTSGYEQYF.

The gene calls are TRBV5-6 and TRBJ1-2, with 9 positions matching TRBD1. Germline V gene data show CDR1 as SGHDT and CDR2 as YYEEEE. This CDR3 is built from 15 residues. Losses at the gene ends were 0 bases for V and 7 bases for J; bases not matched to a gene: 7. CDR3: CASSLGLGTGSGYTF. CDR3 nucleotide sequence: TGTGCCAGCAGCTTGGGTCTAGGGACAGGGAGTGGCTACACCTTC.

For this clone: Other DNA sequences in this sample translate to the same CDR3. The V gene is TRBV7-2, the J gene TRBJ2-5; TRBD1 agrees at 7 bases. Trimming at V came to 3 bases and at J to 5 bases, leaving 6 bases not matched to a gene. The CDR3 consists of 14 residues. Germline CDR1 is SGHTA and CDR2 is FQGNSA. The CDR3 coding sequence is TGTGCCAGCAGCTTCAACAGGGGTGGGGAGACCCAGTACTTC. Residues: CASSFNRGGETQYF.

The chain joins TRBV13 to TRBJ2-1; D is ambiguous. Germline-derived CDR1 and CDR2 are PRHDT and FYEKMQ (reference sequence). The CDR3 covers 15 residues. V dropped 6 bases and J dropped 2 bases, with 14 bases sitting between them. The CDR3 is CASRSSGDTYNEQFF. CDR3 DNA sequence: TGTGCCAGCAGGAGTAGTGGGGATACCTACAATGAGCAGTTCTTC.

This CDR3 is CASSVLGTGGQDTIYF. In DNA, the CDR3 is TGTGCCAGCAGTGTCCTCGGGACAGGGGGCCAAGACACCATATATTTT. V usage is TRBV28 and J usage is TRBJ1-3, with 12 bases that match TRBD1. Germline CDR1 is MDHEN and CDR2 is SYDVKM. The CDR3 sequence is 16 residues long. The junction had 10 bases not matched to a gene; V was cut back by 5 bases and J by 8 bases.

This clone was picked up one time. J is TRBJ2-1 and V is TRBV6-4; D is unclear. This CDR3 region has 13 residues. V shed 3 bases and J shed 2 bases, with 5 bases lying between them. Germline V gene lookup returns CDR1 MRHNA and CDR2 SNTAGT. The CDR3 is CASSEPPYNEQFF. For the CDR3, the DNA is TGTGCCAGCAGTGAGCCCCCCTACAATGAGCAGTTCTTC.

The chain employs TRBV7-7 and TRBJ2-1, with a tentative D call TRBD1 (6 bases). The CDR3 has 14 residues. V was shortened by 5 bases and J by 11 bases, with 19 bases between the two germline ends. The V gene's germline CDR1 is SSHAT and CDR2 FNYEAQ (reference sequence). The CDR3 DNA reads TGTGCCAGCAGCCCAACTGGACAGCCATGGAAGCAGTTCTTC. Residues: CASSPTGQPWKQFF. Complete variable domain (other parts from reference TRBV7-7 and TRBJ2-1): GAGVSQSPRYKVTKRGQDVTLRCDPISSHATLYWYQQALGQGPEFLTYFNYEAQPDKSGLPSDRFSAERPEGSISTLTIQRTEQRDSAMYRCASSPTGQPWKQFFGPGTRLTVL.

The rearrangement links TRBV19 to TRBJ2-7; unclear D gene. The ends were cut back, 3 bases at V and 0 bases at J, with 9 bases in the middle. The length of the CDR3 is 14 residues. Germline CDR1 and CDR2: LNHDA and SQIVND (reference sequence). CDR3 DNA sequence: TGTGCCAGTAGTATCACTTACAGCTCCTACGAGCAGTACTTC. This sequence encodes CASSITYSSYEQYF.

This clone was observed a single time. The chain links TRBV7-2 to TRBJ2-1; no definite D call. Germline V gene data show CDR1 as SGHTA and CDR2 as FQGNSA. The CDR3 is 15 residues long. Trimming took off 6 bases at V and 0 bases at J, with 12 bases between the two ends. CDR3 nucleotide sequence: TGTGCCAGCAGGCTAGACGTGGGCTCCTACAATGAGCAGTTCTTC. Protein product: CASRLDVGSYNEQFF.

The chain combines TRBV12-1 with TRBJ2-3; the table's D call, TRBD2, has no DNA check behind it. TRBV12-1 is described as a pseudogene. The CDR3 totals 19 residues. This chain's CDR3 is CASSFVGGYGPALTDTQYF. The CDR3 DNA reads as TGTGCCAGCAGCTTCGTTGGGGGGTACGGGCCCGCTTTGACAGATACGCAGTATTTT.

This chain uses TRBV30 with TRBJ1-3, with 8 bases that match TRBD1. The CDR3 spans 16 residues. The germline V gene encodes CDR1 GTSNPN and CDR2 SVGIG (reference sequence). V lost 0 bases, J lost 3 bases, and 7 bases stayed unmatched. CDR3 loop: CAWSVTGGSYGNTIYF. CDR3 DNA sequence: TGTGCCTGGAGTGTAACAGGGGGTTCTTATGGAAACACCATATATTTT. Full variable domain (rest looked up from reference TRBV30 and TRBJ1-3): SQTIHQWPATLVQPVGSPLSLECTVEGTSNPNLYWYRQAAGRGLQLLFYSVGIGQISSEVPQNLSASRPQDRQFILSSKKLLLSDSGFYLCAWSVTGGSYGNTIYFGEGSWLTVV.

This clone was counted a single time. The chain combines TRBV28 with TRBJ2-7, with a tentative D call TRBD2 (6 bases). The CDR3 covers 17 residues. Germline loops: CDR1 MDHEN, CDR2 SYDVKM. V was pared by 5 bases and J by 3 bases, with 23 bases between. The CDR3: CASSPPGGEGRHYEQYF. The DNA of the CDR3 is TGTGCCAGCAGTCCGCCCGGGGGAGAGGGCCGCCACTACGAGCAGTACTTC.

The J gene is TRBJ2-2, the V gene TRBV5-1, with 7 bases matching TRBD2. Germline V gene sequence: CDR1 SGHRS, CDR2 YFSETQ. Trimming cost V 4 bases and J 2 bases; bases outside gene matches: 8. The CDR3 consists of 16 residues. The CDR3 sequence is CASSNPTSLNTGELFF. CDR3 nucleotide sequence: TGCGCCAGCAGCAACCCGACTAGCTTAAACACCGGGGAGCTGTTTTTT.

This chain uses TRBV19 with TRBJ1-4; no clear D. Trimming removed 3 bases from V and 7 bases from J, with 15 bases in between. This CDR3 spans 15 amino acids. Germline V gene lookup returns CDR1 LNHDA and CDR2 SQIVND (reference sequence). The CDR3 sequence: CASSIARGASEKLFF. In DNA, the CDR3 is TGTGCCAGTAGTATTGCCCGAGGCGCAAGTGAAAAACTGTTTTTT.

The rearrangement joins TRBV5-6 to TRBJ1-5, with a tentative D call TRBD1 (5 bases). Germline V gene data show CDR1 as SGHDT and CDR2 as YYEEEE. The CDR3 is made up of 14 amino acids. Trimming took 0 bases from V and 5 from J, leaving 9 bases between them. The CDR3 region is CASSLVGRDQPQHF. For the CDR3, the DNA is TGTGCCAGCAGCTTGGTGGGGCGGGATCAGCCCCAGCATTTT.

The chain has TRBV6-5 and TRBJ1-5, with D hard to call. This CDR3 region has 15 residues. Looked up from germline, CDR1 is MNHEY and CDR2 is SVGAGI. Trimming pared 0 bases from V and 3 bases from J, leaving 9 bases between. This CDR3 reads CASSYSIGNNQPQHF. DNA for the CDR3: TGTGCCAGCAGTTACTCGATCGGTAACAATCAGCCCCAGCATTTT.

The sample holds one count of this clone. The chain links TRBV19 to TRBJ1-2, with D perhaps matching TRBD1 (6 bases). The CDR3 contains 14 residues. Trimming shortened V by 6 bases and J by 5 bases, and 16 bases separated the two germline ends. Germline assignment: CDR1 LNHDA and CDR2 SQIVND (reference sequence). Written as DNA, the CDR3 is TGTGCCAGTAGCAGACAGGAGGGGGGATATGGCTACACCTTC. This encodes CASSRQEGGYGYTF.

The V and J genes are TRBV4-3 and TRBJ2-7; no reliable D call. The CDR3 has 14 amino acids. V was cut by 4 bases and J by 2 bases, with 12 bases left in between. Germline values: CDR1 LGHNA, CDR2 YSLEER. CDR3 sequence (DNA): TGCGCCAGCAGCCTAGGATCAGGTCCCTACGAGCAGTACTTC. This codes for CASSLGSGPYEQYF.

This chain joins TRBV27 and TRBJ1-2; no definite D call. The CDR3 is 14 amino acids. V was pared by 8 bases and J by 0 bases, with 13 bases between. Germline lookup yields CDR1 MNHEY and CDR2 SMNVEV (reference sequence). CDR3 amino acids: CASGGRDSNYGYTF. The CDR3, as DNA: TGTGCCAGCGGAGGACGGGATTCTAACTATGGCTACACCTTC.

The chain recombines TRBV19 with TRBJ2-7, with 10 bases that match TRBD1. The CDR3 loop spans 15 amino acids. Germline V gene sequence: CDR1 LNHDA, CDR2 SQIVND (reference sequence). The junction had 8 bases not matched to a gene; V was cut back by 4 bases and J by 5 bases. The CDR3 sequence: CASSTPGTGVDEQYF. For the CDR3, the DNA is TGTGCCAGTAGTACCCCCGGGACAGGGGTCGACGAGCAGTACTTC.